This paragraph reports one T cell receptor (beta chain). Its matching antigen is unknown. PCR amplification relied on 60 Vbeta primers (plus 13 Jbeta primers). Profiling relied on immunoSEQ multiplex PCR, and the TCRdb table lists in-frame clones only, not all of them. The table shows over 150,000 clones, with about two thirds occurring only once. This entry comes from a study of cytomegalovirus exposure and HLA in healthy donors. V shed 3 bases and J shed 7 bases, with 11 bases lying between them. The CDR3 runs 13 residues. Looked up from germline, CDR1 is SGHNT and CDR2 is YYREEE (reference sequence). Study outcomes and limitations: A prior analysis recorded that most TCR beta V segments were productive about 87% or about 30% of the time. A later analysis reportedly found fewer N-insertions in an Asian-associated ancestry cluster than the roughly 670-donor mean.

The specimen sequenced was PBMCs. V is TRBV5-4 and J is TRBJ2-1; the D is unclear. The origin of this receptor is a woman in her twenties or thirties in good health and CMV-seronegative. The CDR3 sequence: CASSSSWRNEQFF. CDR3 nucleotide sequence: TGTGCCAGCAGCTCCTCCTGGAGAAATGAGCAGTTCTTC. Full variable domain (remainder filled in from reference TRBV5-4 and TRBJ2-1): ETGVTQSPTHLIKTRGQQVTLRCSSQSGHNTVSWYQQALGQGPQFIFQYYREEENGRGNFPPRFSGLQFPNYSSELNVNALELDDSALYLCASSSSWRNEQFFGPGTRLTVL.